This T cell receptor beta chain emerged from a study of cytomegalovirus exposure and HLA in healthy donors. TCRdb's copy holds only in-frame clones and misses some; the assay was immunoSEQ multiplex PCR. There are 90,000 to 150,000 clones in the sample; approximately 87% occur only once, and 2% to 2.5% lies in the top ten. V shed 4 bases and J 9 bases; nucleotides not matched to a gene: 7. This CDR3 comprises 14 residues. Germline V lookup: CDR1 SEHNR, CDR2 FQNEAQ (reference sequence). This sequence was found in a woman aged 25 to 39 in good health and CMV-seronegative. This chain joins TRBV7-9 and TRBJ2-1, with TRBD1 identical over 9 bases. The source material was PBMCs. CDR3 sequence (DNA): TGTGCCAGCAGCTCCGGGACAGGGAACTCTGAGCAGTTCTTC. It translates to CASSSGTGNSEQFF.